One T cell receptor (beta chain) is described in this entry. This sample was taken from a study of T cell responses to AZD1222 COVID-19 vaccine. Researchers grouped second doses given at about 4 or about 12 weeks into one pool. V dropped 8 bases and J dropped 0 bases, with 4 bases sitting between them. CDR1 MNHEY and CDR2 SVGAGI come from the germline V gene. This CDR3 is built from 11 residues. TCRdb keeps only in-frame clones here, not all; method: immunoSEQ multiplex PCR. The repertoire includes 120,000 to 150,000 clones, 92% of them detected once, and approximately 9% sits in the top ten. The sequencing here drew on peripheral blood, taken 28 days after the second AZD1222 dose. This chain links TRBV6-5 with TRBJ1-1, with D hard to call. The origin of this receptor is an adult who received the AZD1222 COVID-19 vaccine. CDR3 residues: CASQVNTEAFF. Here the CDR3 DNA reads TGTGCCAGCCAGGTGAACACTGAAGCTTTCTTT.